This TCR beta chain was sequenced for a study of blood T cell repertoires in COVID-19. Study-wide background: The analysed material was cDNA or gDNA that came from T cells, B-cell-depleted T cells, or PBMCs.

In germline, CDR1 is SGHVS, CDR2 FQNEAQ. Trimming removed 1 base from V and 5 bases from J, with 14 bases in between. This CDR3 spans 15 amino acids. TCRdb's table, derived via immunoSEQ multiplex PCR, lists solely in-frame clones and lacks some. The sample holds roughly 130,000 clones; 80% to 90% are singletons and the top ten take less than 4.5%. This TCR derives from a woman in her sixties or seventies with acute or convalescent COVID-19. The material sequenced was peripheral blood. The V gene is TRBV7-8, the J gene TRBJ2-5; D possibly corresponds to TRBD2 (6 bases). This CDR3 is CASSLEMAGRETQYF. In DNA, the CDR3 is TGTGCCAGCAGCTTAGAGATGGCGGGGAGGGAGACCCAGTACTTC.